A single sample is the source of the 29 T cell receptor beta chains below, sequenced in a study of cytomegalovirus exposure and HLA in healthy donors (dated 2017 in TCRdb). Libraries came from the immunoSEQ multiplex PCR assay. The multiplex PCR relied on a mix of 60 forward primers for TCR Vbeta segments and 13 reverse primers for TCR Jbeta segments. Drawn from immuneACCESS, this table holds only the in-frame rearrangements with V and J called that TCRdb kept. Clones are partly lost; checked studies trace under half to an unresolved V gene and leave the rest unexplained. The sample table records 150,000 to 200,000 clones; more than 65% of these occur just once. The top ten clonotypes cover about 4.5% of the sample. Sequencing was carried out using PBMCs. The receptors shown here come from a young man in good health and CMV-seropositive.

This chain links TRBV9 with TRBJ2-2; 13 nucleotides align to TRBD2. Germline V gene data show CDR1 as SGDLS and CDR2 as YYNGEE. V trimming: 6 bases; J trimming: 11 bases; junction bases outside the gene matches: 16. The CDR3 is 17 amino acids. Here the CDR3 reads CASNSPGLAGTRGELFF. The CDR3 coding sequence is TGTGCCAGCAACTCGCCGGGACTAGCGGGGACCCGGGGAGAGCTGTTTTTT.

The chain has TRBV11-2 and TRBJ2-5; D is possibly TRBD2 (5 bases). Germline values: CDR1 SGHAT, CDR2 FQNNGV. This CDR3 contains 14 residues. Trimming removed 0 bases from V and 4 bases from J, with 9 bases in between. CDR3 in amino acids: CASSLDMSGETQYF. DNA of the CDR3: TGTGCCAGCAGCTTAGATATGAGCGGAGAGACCCAGTACTTC.

This chain uses TRBV18 with TRBJ1-1; D is uncertain. This CDR3 contains 14 residues. Trimming cost V 2 bases and J 3 bases, with 10 bases left between them. The germline V gene has CDR1 KGHSH and CDR2 LQKENI. The CDR3 bases are TGTGCCAGCTCACCAGAAAGACATGACACTGAAGCTTTCTTT. Translation: CASSPERHDTEAFF.

The chain is built from TRBV6-4 and TRBJ2-5; D is ambiguous. The CDR3 has 13 amino acids. V was trimmed by 8 bases and J by 0 bases, leaving 10 bases between them. Germline CDR1 MRHNA, CDR2 SNTAGT. The CDR3 region is CASSREYQETQYF. The CDR3 DNA sequence: TGTGCCAGCTCGAGAGAGTACCAAGAGACCCAGTACTTC.

This rearrangement joins TRBV4-2 to TRBJ1-1; 7 bases align to TRBD1. Trimming took 4 bases from V and 5 from J; bases not matched to a gene: 13. Germline V gene data show CDR1 as LGHNA and CDR2 as YNFKEQ. This CDR3 has 16 amino acids. CDR3 in DNA: TGTGCCAGCAGCCCCGATGGTCAGGGGGGACGGACTGAAGCTTTCTTT. It encodes CASSPDGQGGRTEAFF.

The chain combines TRBV10-3 with TRBJ1-1; no firm D call. Per germline, CDR1 ENHRY and CDR2 SYGVKD. Between the trimmed V and J ends, which lost 8 bases and 3 bases, there was a span of 13 bases. CDR3 size: 13 residues. CDR3 DNA: TGTGCCATCTCGAGCGTATTGGACACTGAAGCTTTCTTT. Its translation: CAISSVLDTEAFF.

The chain links TRBV19 to TRBJ1-1; 7 bases agree with TRBD1. Germline V gene sequence: CDR1 LNHDA, CDR2 SQIVND (reference sequence). The V segment lost 3 bases and the J segment 4 bases; nucleotides outside the gene matches: 5. The CDR3 consists of 14 residues. The CDR3, as DNA: TGTGCCAGTAGTATCGGCCAGGGGGGCACTGAAGCTTTCTTT. It is translated as CASSIGQGGTEAFF.

This clone was observed a handful of times. The chain recombines TRBV6-1 with TRBJ2-4; possibly TRBD2 for D (6 bases). The length of the CDR3 is 13 residues. Germline V gene data show CDR1 as MNHNS and CDR2 as SASEGT. Trimming took off 3 bases at V and 12 bases at J, with 15 bases between the two ends. CDR3 residues: CASSEGLLDSQYF. In DNA, the CDR3 is TGTGCCAGCAGTGAGGGACTCCTAGATTCTCAGTACTTC.

The rearrangement uses TRBV30 and TRBJ2-1; tentatively, D is TRBD1 (6 bases). The CDR3 length is 13 residues. Germline CDR1 reads GTSNPN; CDR2 reads SVGIG (reference sequence). V lost 6 bases and J 0 bases, leaving 9 bases between the germline ends. The CDR3 reads CACDRSSYNEQFF. The CDR3 nucleotides read TGTGCCTGCGACAGGAGCTCCTACAATGAGCAGTTCTTC.

The chain combines TRBV27 with TRBJ2-3; unclear D gene. The CDR3 runs 16 residues. Trimming removed 3 bases from V and 5 bases from J, with 18 bases in between. Looked up from germline, CDR1 is MNHEY and CDR2 is SMNVEV (reference sequence). CDR3 sequence: CASSFLAAPGKDTQYF. In DNA form, the CDR3 reads TGTGCCAGCAGTTTTCTTGCCGCTCCAGGAAAAGATACGCAGTATTTT.

The chain recombines TRBV2 with TRBJ2-7; 12 nucleotides agree with TRBD2. The CDR3 loop spans 13 amino acids. The J segment lost 7 bases and the V segment lost 7 bases, leaving 5 bases of the junction unmatched. CDR1 is SNHLY, CDR2 FYNNEI, per germline. For the CDR3, the DNA is TGTGCCAGCAACTACGGACTAGCGGGGGAGCAGTACGTC. This sequence encodes CASNYGLAGEQYV.

The CDR3 loop reads CASSLAGRRGSQFF. DNA of the CDR3: TGTGCCAGCAGCTTGGCCGGTCGGCGGGGGTCCCAGTTCTTC. This chain uses TRBV5-4 with TRBJ2-1; 7 bases agree with TRBD2. Germline V gene data show CDR1 as SGHNT and CDR2 as YYREEE (reference sequence). This CDR3 comprises 14 residues. The junction had 10 bases not matched to a gene; V was cut back by 0 bases and J by 13 bases. Together with reference TRBV5-4 and TRBJ2-1, the CDR3 gives the full variable domain: ETGVTQSPTHLIKTRGQQVTLRCSSQSGHNTVSWYQQALGQGPQFIFQYYREEENGRGNFPPRFSGLQFPNYSSELNVNALELDDSALYLCASSLAGRRGSQFFGPGTRLTVL.

This chain joins TRBV6-9 and TRBJ1-4; perhaps TRBD1 as D (5 bases). V dropped 1 base and J dropped 6 bases, with 27 bases sitting between them. CDR1 is MNHGY, CDR2 SVAAGI, per germline. CDR3 length equals 20 residues. The CDR3 loop reads CASSYWWQGSLLEPDEKLFF. In DNA, the CDR3 is TGTGCCAGCAGTTATTGGTGGCAGGGCTCCCTTCTTGAACCAGATGAAAAACTGTTTTTT.

The chain is built from TRBV5-1 and TRBJ1-2; TRBD1 matches at 10 bases. The CDR3 loop spans 13 amino acids. With V trimmed by 5 bases and J by 6 bases, 4 bases remained unmatched. Germline loops: CDR1 SGHRS, CDR2 YFSETQ. The CDR3 loop reads CASSRTGGDGYTF. The CDR3 DNA sequence: TGCGCCAGCAGTAGGACAGGGGGGGATGGCTACACCTTC. Drawing the rest from reference TRBV5-1 and TRBJ1-2, the complete variable domain is KAGVTQTPRYLIKTRGQQVTLSCSPISGHRSVSWYQQTPGQGLQFLFEYFSETQRNKGNFPGRFSGRQFSNSRSEMNVSTLELGDSALYLCASSRTGGDGYTFGSGTRLTVV.

Concerning this clone itself: The junction and the germline gene differ at one end; a read error may be behind it. The chain couples TRBV6-5 to TRBJ1-2; 7 bases map to TRBD1. There are 13 residues in the CDR3. CDR1 is MNHEY and CDR2 is SVGAGI in the germline V gene. The CDR3 loop reads CASTYRGGGGYTF. As DNA, the CDR3 is TGTGCCAGCACTTACAGGGGTGGTGGGGGCTACACCTTC.

This rearrangement joins TRBV6-5 to TRBJ2-3, with TRBD2 matching 8 bases. Germline trimming cut 10 bases from V and 1 base from J; bases unmatched to any gene: 7. Germline V gives CDR1 MNHEY, CDR2 SVGAGI. The CDR3 length is 14 residues. CDR3: CATSGGTGTDTQYF. DNA of the CDR3: TGTGCCACCAGCGGGGGTACTGGCACAGATACGCAGTATTTT.

The chain couples TRBV7-8 to TRBJ1-1; 10 bases map to TRBD1. V was pared by 8 bases and J by 1 base, with 7 bases of the junction left unmatched. Per the germline V gene, CDR1 is SGHVS and CDR2 is FQNEAQ. The CDR3 loop spans 15 amino acids. The CDR3 protein is CASSGQGIGNTEAFF. The CDR3 bases are TGTGCCAGCTCGGGACAGGGGATAGGGAACACTGAAGCTTTCTTT.

The genes are TRBV19 and TRBJ1-1; 7 positions match TRBD1. CDR3 length equals 15 residues. From germline, CDR1 is LNHDA and CDR2 SQIVND (reference sequence). V lost 9 bases to trimming and J lost 3 bases; unmatched junction nucleotides: 13. This CDR3 is CASQGPGQADTEAFF. The CDR3 region has the DNA TGTGCCAGCCAAGGCCCAGGACAGGCGGACACTGAAGCTTTCTTT.

The rearrangement uses TRBV11-3 and TRBJ1-1, with D perhaps TRBD1 (6 bases). V was cut by 6 bases and J by 4 bases, with 9 bases left in between. CDR3 size: 12 residues. CDR1 and CDR2 from the germline V gene are SGHNT and YENEEA. The DNA for the CDR3 is TGTGCCAGCAGTTCAGGGGTCACTGAAGCTTTCTTT. Protein: CASSSGVTEAFF.

The gene calls are TRBV2 and TRBJ1-3; possibly TRBD1 for D (5 bases). Trimming pared 5 bases from V and 0 bases from J, leaving 14 bases between. This CDR3 has 16 residues. Germline loops: CDR1 SNHLY, CDR2 FYNNEI. CDR3 amino acids: CASSPRVGLSGNTIYF. The CDR3 DNA sequence: TGTGCCAGCAGTCCCAGGGTAGGCCTCTCTGGAAACACCATATATTTT.

The chain links TRBV4-1 to TRBJ1-2; D is uncertain. This CDR3 has 15 residues. The germline CDR1 and CDR2 sequences are MGHRA and YSYEKL. Trimming stripped 1 base from V and 7 bases from J, with 16 bases between. The chain's CDR3 is CASSQAVAGSLGYTF. CDR3 nucleotide sequence: TGCGCCAGCAGCCAAGCGGTGGCGGGCAGTCTTGGCTACACCTTC.

This clone was detected only a few times. The chain couples TRBV30 to TRBJ1-2, with TRBD1 matching over 7 bases. This CDR3 is 15 amino acids long. The germline V gene encodes CDR1 GTSNPN and CDR2 SVGIG (reference sequence). The J segment lost 7 bases and the V segment lost 0 bases, leaving 11 bases of the junction unmatched. This CDR3 reads CAWSVVPHQGGGYTF. The CDR3 DNA reads TGTGCCTGGAGTGTAGTACCGCACCAGGGGGGTGGCTACACCTTC.

The chain uses TRBV6-6 and TRBJ2-7; 11 bases agree with TRBD2. The CDR3 is made up of 16 amino acids. J gave up 4 bases and V 7 bases, and 12 bases lay outside the gene matches. The germline CDR1 and CDR2 sequences are MNHNY and SVGAGI (reference sequence). The CDR3, as DNA: TGTGCCAGCATTGGCCTAGCGGGAGGTTTCGAGTACGAGCAGTACGTC. This codes for CASIGLAGGFEYEQYV.

The genes are TRBV25-1 and TRBJ1-2; D gene ambiguous. The CDR3 consists of 12 residues. Germline loops: CDR1 MGHDK, CDR2 SYGVNS. Trimming took off 4 bases at V and 5 bases at J, with 8 bases between the two ends. The CDR3 loop reads CASSVSGYGYTF. The DNA for the CDR3 is TGTGCCAGCAGTGTGTCCGGGTATGGCTACACCTTC.

The V gene is TRBV25-1, the J gene TRBJ1-5, with D possibly being TRBD1 (6 bases). The ends were cut back, 3 bases at V and 0 bases at J, with 12 bases in the middle. Germline CDR1 MGHDK, CDR2 SYGVNS. The CDR3 covers 16 residues. CDR3 DNA: TGTGCCAGCAGTGAGTCGGGGGGCACTAGCAATCAGCCCCAGCATTTT. The encoded protein is CASSESGGTSNQPQHF. The full variable domain, in which reference TRBV25-1 and TRBJ1-5 provide the parts outside the CDR3, is EADIYQTPRYLVIGTGKKITLECSQTMGHDKMYWYQQDPGMELHLIHYSYGVNSTEKGDLSSESTVSRIRTEHFPLTLESARPSHTSQYLCASSESGGTSNQPQHFGDGTRLSIL.

The chain joins TRBV19 to TRBJ1-1, with a possible D match to TRBD1 (5 bases). Germline V CDR1 and CDR2: LNHDA, SQIVND (reference sequence). There are 14 residues in the CDR3. Trimming pared 4 bases from V and 5 bases from J, leaving 14 bases between. As DNA, the CDR3 is TGTGCCAGTAGTACCCTTAGCGGGGGGACTGAAGCTTTCTTT. Its protein product is CASSTLSGGTEAFF.

The genes are TRBV7-9 and TRBJ1-5; 7 bases map to TRBD1. The CDR3 covers 14 residues. Unmatched junction bases numbered 4, after V lost 2 bases and J lost 6 bases. In germline, CDR1 is SEHNR, CDR2 FQNEAQ (reference sequence). CDR3 DNA sequence: TGTGCCAGCAGCTTACAGGGGGTAGGTCAGCCCCAGCATTTT. It yields the protein CASSLQGVGQPQHF. Based on the CDR3 plus reference TRBV7-9 and TRBJ1-5, the full variable domain is DTGVSQNPRHKITKRGQNVTFRCDPISEHNRLYWYRQTLGQGPEFLTYFQNEAQLEKSRLLSDRFSAERPKGSFSTLEIQRTEQGDSAMYLCASSLQGVGQPQHFGDGTRLSIL.

Only a few counts were recorded for this clone. The chain employs TRBV2 and TRBJ2-3, with D tentatively TRBD2 (5 bases). CDR1 is SNHLY and CDR2 is FYNNEI in the germline V gene. Trimming left V 8 bases short and J 7 bases short, with 19 bases between. The CDR3 spans 14 residues. Here the CDR3 DNA reads TGTGCCAGCCTTGGGAGTCACAACCTGTATACGCAGTATTTT. Its protein is CASLGSHNLYTQYF.

The chain is built from TRBV18 and TRBJ2-7, with a weak D call TRBD2 (5 bases). The CDR3 is 14 residues long. Germline assignment: CDR1 KGHSH and CDR2 LQKENI. Trimming took 4 bases from V and 10 from J, leaving 20 bases between them. In DNA form, the CDR3 reads TGTGCCAGCTCACAAGGATCCGGGATCCTGACCCAGTACGTC. Its protein product is CASSQGSGILTQYV.